These 26 T cell receptor beta chains share one sample of origin, sequenced in a study of blood T cell repertoires in COVID-19. Clones were read by immunoSEQ multiplex PCR, and TCRdb kept only the in-frame ones, dropping some. The repertoire includes tens of thousands of clones, about 87% of them detected once, and about 7% sits in the top ten. Sequenced material: peripheral blood. The source of these receptors is a human donor in a cohort sampled during active COVID-19.

V is TRBV28 and J is TRBJ2-1, with 10 positions matching TRBD2. The CDR3 sequence is 16 residues long. V was clipped by 6 bases and J by 4 bases; unmatched bases: 9. CDR1 is MDHEN and CDR2 is SYDVKM in the germline V gene. CDR3 sequence: CASRPGLAALYNEQFF. The CDR3 DNA sequence: TGTGCCAGCAGACCCGGACTAGCGGCCTTGTACAATGAGCAGTTCTTC. The full variable domain, completed using reference TRBV28 and TRBJ2-1, is DVKVTQSSRYLVKRTGEKVFLECVQDMDHENMFWYRQDPGLGLRLIYFSYDVKMKEKGDIPEGYSVSREKKERFSLILESASTNQTSMYLCASRPGLAALYNEQFFGPGTRLTVL.

The chain employs TRBV2 and TRBJ2-1, with 7 bases aligning to TRBD2. Trimming cost V 4 bases and J 5 bases; bases outside gene matches: 8. The germline CDR1 and CDR2 sequences are SNHLY and FYNNEI. CDR3 length equals 15 residues. CDR3 in amino acids: CASSVGLAENNEQFF. The DNA for the CDR3 is TGTGCCAGCAGTGTCGGGCTAGCGGAGAACAATGAGCAGTTCTTC. Based on the CDR3 plus reference TRBV2 and TRBJ2-1, the full variable domain is EPEVTQTPSHQVTQMGQEVILRCVPISNHLYFYWYRQILGQKVEFLVSFYNNEISEKSEIFDDQFSVERPDGSNFTLKIRSTKLEDSAMYFCASSVGLAENNEQFFGPGTRLTVL.

The V call is TRBV7-3, the J call TRBJ2-2, with D possibly being TRBD2 (6 bases). The CDR3 has 15 amino acids. Germline V lookup: CDR1 SGHTA, CDR2 FQGTGA. Trimming took 5 bases from V and 6 from J, leaving 16 bases between them. CDR3 protein: CASSPEEDYPGELFF. CDR3 DNA sequence: TGTGCCAGCAGCCCCGAGGAGGACTATCCCGGGGAGCTGTTTTTT.

The V gene is TRBV11-3, the J gene TRBJ1-1, with D possibly matching TRBD1 (5 bases). The CDR3 is 13 residues long. The germline V and J ends were trimmed by 4 bases and 4 bases, with 10 bases remaining between them. The germline V gene has CDR1 SGHNT and CDR2 YENEEA. The DNA for the CDR3 is TGTGCCAGCAGCTCCGACAGATGCACTGAAGCTTTCTTT. Its protein is CASSSDRCTEAFF.

This chain links TRBV7-8 with TRBJ2-1, with TRBD2 identical over 8 bases. Unmatched junction bases numbered 8, after V lost 1 base and J lost 9 bases. Germline assignment: CDR1 SGHVS and CDR2 FQNEAQ. The CDR3 is made up of 15 amino acids. The chain's CDR3 is CASSLGVGTSFEQFF. The CDR3 DNA follows: TGTGCCAGCAGCTTAGGGGTCGGGACTAGTTTTGAGCAGTTCTTC. The variable domain in full, with the rest retrieved from reference TRBV7-8 and TRBJ2-1, is GAGVSQSPRYKVAKRGQDVALRCDPISGHVSLFWYQQALGQGPEFLTYFQNEAQLDKSGLPSDRFFAERPEGSVSTLKIQRTQQEDSAVYLCASSLGVGTSFEQFFGPGTRLTVL.

The V gene is TRBV6-5, the J gene TRBJ2-7, with D tentatively TRBD1 (6 bases). Germline V CDR1 and CDR2: MNHEY, SVGAGI. The CDR3 is 14 residues long. Deletions cut 6 bases from V and 1 base from J, with 13 bases between. Here the CDR3 DNA reads TGTGCCAGCAGACGGAGGACAGAATCCTACGAGCAGTACTTC. The encoded protein is CASRRRTESYEQYF.

The V and J genes are TRBV4-1 and TRBJ1-2, with 10 bases lining up with TRBD1. Unmatched junction bases numbered 5, after V lost 2 bases and J lost 5 bases. This CDR3 has 15 amino acids. CDR1 and CDR2 from the germline V gene are MGHRA and YSYEKL. CDR3 residues: CASSQWVGQGYGYTF. The CDR3, as DNA: TGCGCCAGCAGCCAATGGGTGGGACAGGGGTATGGCTACACCTTC.

The chain carries TRBV27 and TRBJ2-1; 10 bases are shared with TRBD2. Losses at the gene ends were 4 bases for V and 7 bases for J; bases not matched to a gene: 13. This CDR3 contains 17 residues. Germline V gene sequence: CDR1 MNHEY, CDR2 SMNVEV (reference sequence). In DNA, the CDR3 is TGTGCCAGCAGTTCCCTCTCCGGAGCGGGAGGGGGGAATGAGCAGTTCTTC. Amino acids: CASSSLSGAGGGNEQFF.

This chain links TRBV3-1 (or the pseudogene TRBV3-2) with TRBJ1-2; perhaps TRBD1 as D (5 bases). The CDR3 sequence is 14 residues long. Germline CDR1 is LGHDT and CDR2 is YNNKEL (reference sequence). V lost 3 bases and J 6 bases, leaving 14 bases between the germline ends. As DNA, the CDR3 is TGTGCCAGCAGCCACCTGGGGGGTCGGGATGGCTACACCTTC. Amino acids: CASSHLGGRDGYTF.

The chain combines TRBV6-6 with TRBJ2-7; 12 bases are a match to TRBD1. This CDR3 has 16 amino acids. Germline CDR1 MNHNY, CDR2 SVGAGI (reference sequence). Losses at the gene ends were 5 bases for V and 5 bases for J; bases not matched to a gene: 10. The CDR3 DNA is TGTGCCAGCAGTCACCCGGGACAGGGGGCAAGGGACGAGCAGTACTTC. Amino acid sequence: CASSHPGQGARDEQYF.

The chain joins TRBV21-1 to TRBJ2-3; TRBD1 is the table's D call, not checked against the DNA. TRBV21-1 is tagged as a pseudogene. The CDR3 is made up of 17 amino acids. CDR3 amino acids: CASSPWDRGYRTDTQYF. The CDR3 DNA reads as TGTGCCAGCAGCCCTTGGGACAGGGGGTACCGCACAGATACGCAGTATTTT.

Written as DNA, the CDR3 is TGCAGCGTTGGGGGGGGGCAGGGGCAGCCCCAGCATTTT. As protein: CSVGGGQGQPQHF. The V and J genes are TRBV29-1 and TRBJ1-5; maybe TRBD1 (6 bases). The germline V gene has CDR1 SQVTM and CDR2 ANQGSEA. There are 13 residues in the CDR3. V shed 4 bases and J shed 7 bases, with 14 bases lying between them.

This clone was recorded once. This chain joins TRBV5-6 and TRBJ1-1, with D uncertain. Germline loops: CDR1 SGHDT, CDR2 YYEEEE. With 1 base removed from V and 5 bases from J, the gap between germline ends came to 9 bases. CDR3 length: 13 amino acids. This chain's CDR3 is CASSLMGGTEAFF. CDR3 coding DNA: TGTGCCAGCAGCTTGATGGGCGGGACTGAAGCTTTCTTT.

The V and J genes are TRBV21-1 and TRBJ2-5; TRBD2, the table's D call, was not compared with the DNA. TRBV21-1 is annotated as a pseudogene. This CDR3 spans 16 amino acids. This CDR3 is CASSKARGARQETQYF. The DNA for the CDR3 is TGTGCCAGCAGCAAAGCGAGAGGTGCCCGCCAAGAGACCCAGTACTTC.

The genes are TRBV27 and TRBJ2-7; D is unresolved. The CDR3 is 14 amino acids. Germline lookup yields CDR1 MNHEY and CDR2 SMNVEV (reference sequence). Trimming removed 5 bases at V and 7 bases at J, with 18 bases between. In DNA form, the CDR3 reads TGTGCCAGCAGTCTACTAAGCCTGCATCGGGAGCAGTACTTC. Translation: CASSLLSLHREQYF.

The chain is built from TRBV7-8 and TRBJ1-1; 8 nucleotides agree with TRBD1. Germline CDR1 reads SGHVS; CDR2 reads FQNEAQ. This CDR3 has 16 amino acids. The junction had 8 bases not matched to a gene; V was cut back by 5 bases and J by 0 bases. As DNA, the CDR3 is TGTGCCAGCAGCCCTGGACAGGGCCTCATGAACACTGAAGCTTTCTTT. Amino acids: CASSPGQGLMNTEAFF.

The sample holds a few counts of this clone. The chain employs TRBV20-1 and TRBJ2-7, with 14 positions matching TRBD2. From germline, CDR1 is DFQATT and CDR2 SNEGSKA (reference sequence). V lost 3 bases and J lost 4; bases outside the gene matches: 11. The CDR3 extends over 17 amino acids. The CDR3 reads CSASRLAGGRLEYEQYF. The CDR3 DNA reads as TGCAGTGCTAGTCGACTAGCGGGGGGGCGGTTGGAGTACGAGCAGTACTTC.

The V gene is TRBV6-5, the J gene TRBJ2-2, with 7 bases identical to TRBD2. The germline gives CDR1 MNHEY, CDR2 SVGAGI. V trimming: 6 bases; J trimming: 1 base; junction bases outside the gene matches: 2. The CDR3 is 14 amino acids. CDR3 region: CASRERGNTGELFF. The CDR3 region has the DNA TGTGCCAGCAGGGAGCGGGGGAACACCGGGGAGCTGTTTTTT.

This clone was seen just once. This rearrangement joins TRBV5-1 to TRBJ2-3; D is undetermined. V shed 0 bases and J shed 6 bases, with 11 bases lying between them. The CDR3 totals 14 residues. Germline V CDR1 and CDR2: SGHRS, YFSETQ. Here the CDR3 DNA reads TGCGCCAGCAGCTTGGCTCAGGCCAGGGATACGCAGTATTTT. It translates to CASSLAQARDTQYF.

The chain joins TRBV14 to TRBJ1-2; TRBD1 matches at 10 bases. Germline trimming cut 3 bases from V and 4 bases from J; bases unmatched to any gene: 2. This CDR3 has 14 residues. Germline CDR1 and CDR2: SGHDN and FVKESK. This CDR3 reads CASSQGQGPYGYTF. The CDR3 DNA is TGTGCCAGCAGCCAGGGACAGGGGCCCTATGGCTACACCTTC. Looking up the rest from reference TRBV14 and TRBJ1-2 gives the full variable domain: EAGVTQFPSHSVIEKGQTVTLRCDPISGHDNLYWYRRVMGKEIKFLLHFVKESKQDESGMPNNRFLAERTGGTYSTLKVQPAELEDSGVYFCASSQGQGPYGYTFGSGTRLTVV.

The rearrangement uses TRBV5-5 and TRBJ2-5, with 7 bases lining up with TRBD1. CDR1 SGHKS and CDR2 YYEKEE come from the germline V gene (reference sequence). The CDR3 consists of 14 residues. After removal of 4 bases from V and 5 bases from J, the junction contained 8 bases not matched to a gene. The CDR3 loop reads CASSPRQGRETQYF. The DNA for the CDR3 is TGTGCCAGCAGCCCCCGACAGGGTCGGGAGACCCAGTACTTC.

The CDR3 region has the DNA TGTGCCAGCTCACCATCACAGGGGCCGGGAGAGCAGTACTTC. This codes for CASSPSQGPGEQYF. The V gene is TRBV18, the J gene TRBJ2-7; 7 nucleotides align to TRBD1. This CDR3 spans 14 amino acids. Germline CDR1 is KGHSH and CDR2 is LQKENI. V gave up 2 bases and J gave up 7 bases; unmatched junction bases: 8.

The chain links TRBV5-1 to TRBJ1-1; possible D gene TRBD1, 5 bases. The CDR3 totals 12 residues. In germline, CDR1 is SGHRS, CDR2 YFSETQ. V was clipped by 6 bases and J by 3 bases, with 9 bases between them. The CDR3 sequence: CASIGGDTEAFF. The CDR3 region has the DNA TGCGCCAGCATTGGAGGGGACACTGAAGCTTTCTTT. The full variable domain, its missing parts supplied by reference TRBV5-1 and TRBJ1-1, is KAGVTQTPRYLIKTRGQQVTLSCSPISGHRSVSWYQQTPGQGLQFLFEYFSETQRNKGNFPGRFSGRQFSNSRSEMNVSTLELGDSALYLCASIGGDTEAFFGQGTRLTVV.

The chain employs TRBV2 and TRBJ2-2; 8 nucleotides agree with TRBD2. Trimming took 3 bases from V and 7 from J; bases not matched to a gene: 16. The germline V gene encodes CDR1 SNHLY and CDR2 FYNNEI. The CDR3 has 18 residues. CDR3 sequence reads: CASSDITGTRGVGGELFF. CDR3 sequence (DNA): TGTGCCAGCAGTGATATTACCGGGACTAGGGGGGTCGGCGGGGAGCTGTTTTTT.

The CDR3 coding sequence is TGTGCTAGTGGTTTGGCCGGGACTGTCGATGAGCAGTTCTTC. This encodes CASGLAGTVDEQFF. The V and J genes are TRBV12-5 and TRBJ2-1, with D possibly being TRBD2 (6 bases). The germline V and J ends were trimmed by 1 base and 8 bases, with 12 bases remaining between them. The CDR3 loop spans 14 amino acids. CDR1 is LGHNT and CDR2 is FRNRAP in the germline V gene.

This chain links TRBV7-8 with TRBJ2-7; 8 bases are a match to TRBD2. The CDR3 is 16 residues long. After removal of 7 bases from V and 1 base from J, the junction contained 12 bases not matched to a gene. Germline lookup yields CDR1 SGHVS and CDR2 FQNEAQ. CDR3 nucleotide sequence: TGTGCCAGCACCTCACAAGGAGTAGCGGGGTCCTACGAGCAGTACTTC. Translated, it gives CASTSQGVAGSYEQYF. The full variable domain, in which reference TRBV7-8 and TRBJ2-7 provide the parts outside the CDR3, is GAGVSQSPRYKVAKRGQDVALRCDPISGHVSLFWYQQALGQGPEFLTYFQNEAQLDKSGLPSDRFFAERPEGSVSTLKIQRTQQEDSAVYLCASTSQGVAGSYEQYFGPGTRLTVT.